This T cell receptor (beta chain) was sequenced for a study of blood T cells in healthy people across ages (dated by TCRdb to 2014 to 2015). For the study in its entirety: In model experiments, roughly one uniquely barcoded TCR beta cDNA molecule per two T cells was captured by template switching. Age-related changes in TCR beta repertoire diversity were measured in the study by deep sequencing normalized with unique cDNA molecular identifiers. Four age groups were formed from the donors: young (average approximately 15 years), middle-aged (around 39), aged (over 55) and long-lived (approximately 78). To avoid experimental bias, donors of different ages were randomly spread across the sequencing lanes. For two donors (one aged 18 to 29 and one aged 80 or older), the study analyzed two additional independent replicas of 1 million unique cDNA reads from the same blood draw. Here is what the overall study found, with its caveats: Estimates of total diversity from one million sequenced T cells were regarded as lower bounds and underestimates. The CMV infection status of donors was not known, potentially confounding age-related changes in expanded clonotypes. The percentage of naive T cells measured by flow cytometry correlated strongly with observed TCR beta diversity. Compared with the aged group, the long-lived group had more naive CD4+ T cells, fewer expanded clones and increased TCR diversity, suggesting age selection. Since profiling was done on bulk unsorted PBMCs, naive and antigen-experienced compartments could not be conclusively compared. As age increased, observed TCR beta diversity per million T cells dropped in a roughly linear way, and a significant reduction was already evident by age 40.

This clonotype was recorded a few times. No antigen is known for it. Qualities for individual bases were not recorded, and no much larger clone is one base off. V is reduced by 3 bases and J by 12 bases, leaving a spacing of 18 bases between them. The CDR1 and CDR2 encoded by the germline V gene (reference sequence) are GTSNPN and SVGIG. Including cysteine and phenylalanine, the CDR3 has 13 amino acids. Kept here is only the CDR3 DNA, which spans 39 bases and is read in frame from base 1. Donors were a few dozen systemically healthy Caucasian individuals from Russia aged roughly 6 to 90 years. Approximately 10 milliliters of peripheral blood were collected from each donor into EDTA-treated Vacutainer tubes. PBMCs were isolated by Ficoll-Paque density-gradient centrifugation, with at least 7 million obtained per sample. Trizol reagent was used to extract total RNA from the PBMCs, yielding at least 5.5 micrograms per sample. The percentages of naive CD45RAhigh/CD27high T cells were determined by flow cytometry on a PBMC aliquot from every donor.

Receptor amplification or capture employed 5' RACE. Sequencing relied on an Illumina HiSeq 2500. A second PCR of roughly 7 to 11 cycles was performed with a sample-barcoded 5' primer and a J-beta primer mix. A template-switch 5' adaptor carrying 12 random nucleotides introduced a unique molecular identifier onto each TCR beta cDNA molecule. Each sample yielded at least 2.5 million CDR3-containing paired-end reads. All of the RNA was converted into first-strand cDNA using the Mint cDNA synthesis kit, with a TRBC-specific oligonucleotide serving as the primer. After uracil-DNA glycosylase treatment, a first 18-cycle PCR used universal primers M1SS and BC2_uni_R on all cDNA. As for the original processing: For normalization, 1 million high-quality reads were randomly selected from each sample, with every read carrying a distinct molecular identifier. Instead of being binned into consensus sequences, reads with shared molecular identifiers were discarded. MiTCR, with a Q25 quality threshold and the strictest error-elimination algorithm, was used for CDR3 identification, clonotype clustering and error correction. A nonparametric unseen species model using Euler transformation provided a lower-bound estimate of total TCR beta diversity. TCRdb passed the public sequencing reads through fastp at Q25 and MiXCR, retaining productive beta sequences. Every entry covers one CDR3 protein and lists the most common genes and DNA from its rows. TCRdb, not the original authors, processed these V and J calls. This sample is represented by 600,000 or so distinct CDR3 sequences; about 30% of them were singletons. The ten top clones hold about a sixth of the sample.

This chain joins TRBV30 to TRBJ2-1, with a tentative D gene TRBD1 over 6 matching bases. The specimen sequenced was blood. The clonotype originates from a woman of 80 years or more in good health. In nucleotides, the sequence is TGTGCCTGGAGCCAAGGACAGTGGACCGGGCAGTTCTTC. Its amino acids are CAWSQGQWTGQFF. This CDR3, with the reference TRBV30 and TRBJ2-1 proteins standing in past its ends, gives the full variable domain SQTIHQWPATLVQPVGSPLSLECTVEGTSNPNLYWYRQAAGRGLQLLFYSVGIGQISSEVPQNLSASRPQDRQFILSSKKLLLSDSGFYLCAWSQGQWTGQFFGPGTRLTVL.